This T cell receptor (beta chain) was documented in a study of cytomegalovirus exposure and HLA in healthy donors. Study-level results: The study dropped some indistinguishable V segments, TRBV6-2 and TRBV6-3 among them. It was around 160 TCR beta chains that were listed as cytomegalovirus-associated. It was reported that TCR beta sequences correctly inferred the HLA-A and HLA-B alleles for most subjects.

In the case of this clone: The antigen is not known.

13 Jbeta primers and 60 Vbeta primers were used for the PCR. Authors' data handling: A later analysis counted about 80 million unique TCR beta chains, about 10 million shared. The protocol was immunoSEQ multiplex PCR, while the TCRdb copy is restricted to in-frame clones and leaves out a portion. The DNA gave D and trimming, while V, J and clone size come from that table. The sample carries fewer than 200,000 clones, roughly 85% recorded once. The trim removed 4 bases at V and 0 bases at J, leaving 7 bases unmatched. Germline values: CDR1 GTSNPN, CDR2 SVGIG (reference sequence). This CDR3 is built from 16 residues.

Sequencing was carried out using PBMCs. The gene calls are TRBV30 and TRBJ2-1, with 9 bases aligning to TRBD2. The origin of this receptor is a male donor in good health and CMV-seronegative. The CDR3, as DNA: TGTGCCTGGACGCCCGCGGGAGGGCACTCCTACAATGAGCAGTTCTTC. Translating it yields CAWTPAGGHSYNEQFF.